One and the same sample provided the 27 T cell receptor beta chains below, sequenced in a study of cytomegalovirus exposure and HLA in healthy donors. PCR was performed using 60 Vbeta and 13 Jbeta primers. The table came from immunoSEQ multiplex PCR; TCRdb's copy has only in-frame clones and leaves some out. This sample has 180,000 or so clones, with about 82% found just once. The sequenced sample consisted of PBMCs. The source is a woman in her 30s in good health and CMV-seronegative.

The chain carries TRBV5-8 and TRBJ1-4, with D unresolved. Trimming shortened V by 2 bases and J by 0 bases, and 20 bases separated the two germline ends. CDR1 and CDR2 (germline): SGHTS, YDEGEE. The CDR3 has 19 residues. The CDR3 nucleotides read TGTGCCAGCAGCTTAACTACCGGGGATTGGTATTCAACTAATGAAAAACTGTTTTTT. Residues: CASSLTTGDWYSTNEKLFF. The complete variable domain, with remaining parts taken from reference TRBV5-8 and TRBJ1-4, reads EAGVTQSPTHLIKTRGQQATLRCSPISGHTSVYWYQQALGLGLQFLLWYDEGEERNRGNFPPRFSGRQFPNYSSELNVNALELEDSALYLCASSLTTGDWYSTNEKLFFGSGTQLSVL.

This rearrangement joins TRBV4-1 to TRBJ1-6; D may be TRBD1 (6 bases). This CDR3 comprises 15 residues. The V end lost 4 bases, the J end lost 12 bases, and 19 bases lay between the germline ends. Germline V gene sequence: CDR1 MGHRA, CDR2 YSYEKL. As DNA, the CDR3 is TGCGCCAGCAGCCTCCTGGCGGGGGGCGCGCAACCCCTCCACTTT. Its translation: CASSLLAGGAQPLHF.

The chain uses TRBV2 and TRBJ2-3; unclear D gene. Trimming stripped 4 bases from V and 3 bases from J, with 8 bases between. Germline V lookup: CDR1 SNHLY, CDR2 FYNNEI. The CDR3 is made up of 13 amino acids. CDR3 residues: CASSADRTDTQYF. CDR3 bases: TGTGCCAGCAGTGCCGATAGAACAGATACGCAGTATTTT.

The CDR3 DNA follows: TGTGCCAGTAGTGTTAACAGGGTCGCAACTAATGAAAAACTGTTTTTT. This sequence encodes CASSVNRVATNEKLFF. The V gene is TRBV19, the J gene TRBJ1-4; TRBD1 is a possible D gene (6 bases). V was cut by 5 bases and J by 0 bases, with 13 bases left in between. Looked up from germline, CDR1 is LNHDA and CDR2 is SQIVND (reference sequence). The CDR3 covers 16 residues.

This chain links TRBV6-5 with TRBJ2-5; a weak D match, TRBD2 (6 bases). Trimming removed 6 bases from V and 3 bases from J, with 8 bases in between. The CDR3 runs 12 residues. The germline V gene encodes CDR1 MNHEY and CDR2 SVGAGI. In DNA form, the CDR3 reads TGTGCCAGCAGCGGGGGAAAAGAGACCCAGTACTTC. The encoded protein is CASSGGKETQYF.

The chain uses TRBV6-1 and TRBJ1-5, with D possibly matching TRBD1 (5 bases). With 8 bases removed from V and 2 bases from J, the gap between germline ends came to 16 bases. Germline CDR1 reads MNHNS; CDR2 reads SASEGT. The CDR3 length is 15 residues. CDR3 in amino acids: CASHGTRGGNQPQHF. CDR3 nucleotides: TGTGCCAGCCACGGGACTCGAGGGGGCAATCAGCCCCAGCATTTT.

The chain recombines TRBV6-6 with TRBJ1-4; TRBD1 might be the D (5 bases). Trimming removed 6 bases at V and 5 bases at J, with 13 bases between. Germline CDR1 and CDR2: MNHNY and SVGAGI (reference sequence). This CDR3 has 14 residues. CDR3 sequence: CASRGGGVNEKLFF. The CDR3 DNA is TGTGCCAGCAGGGGCGGGGGTGTAAATGAAAAACTGTTTTTT.

In this sample, this clone turned up once. The genes are TRBV7-3 and TRBJ1-2; 7 bases map to TRBD1. The CDR3 is made up of 12 amino acids. Germline V gene sequence: CDR1 SGHTA, CDR2 FQGTGA. Trimming removed 4 bases from V and 8 bases from J; junction bases left unmatched: 4. DNA of the CDR3: TGTGCCAGCAGCTCGACAGGGTACGGCTACACCTTC. This sequence encodes CASSSTGYGYTF.

The chain carries TRBV7-9 and TRBJ1-1, with D possibly TRBD1 on 5 matching bases. The length of the CDR3 is 13 residues. Germline CDR1 is SEHNR and CDR2 is FQNEAQ (reference sequence). V was cut by 1 base and J by 6 bases, with 9 bases left in between. The CDR3 here is CASSLGTGAEAFF. The CDR3 DNA reads as TGTGCCAGCAGCTTAGGCACAGGCGCTGAAGCTTTCTTT.

Regarding this clone: A read error may account for a junction end that differs from germline. The genes are TRBV5-1 and TRBJ2-1, with D tentatively TRBD1 (6 bases). CDR3 size: 13 residues. Germline CDR1 SGHRS, CDR2 YFSETQ. For the CDR3, the DNA is TGCGCCAGCAGTTTGGACAGCCACAATGAGCAGTTCTTC. This encodes CASSLDSHNEQFF.

The CDR3, as DNA: TGTGCCAGCAGTGGGACAGGGCGGCGTACTGAAGCTTTCTTT. It is translated as CASSGTGRRTEAFF. The chain couples TRBV6-5 to TRBJ1-1, with 9 bases aligning to TRBD1. V trimming: 5 bases; J trimming: 5 bases; junction bases outside the gene matches: 6. The CDR3 loop spans 14 amino acids. Per the germline V gene, CDR1 is MNHEY and CDR2 is SVGAGI.

This clone was seen a few times. The gene calls are TRBV9 and TRBJ2-7, with a possible D match to TRBD2 (7 bases). Germline CDR1 and CDR2: SGDLS and YYNGEE. The CDR3 consists of 15 residues. Trimming stripped 0 bases from V and 2 bases from J, with 12 bases between. The DNA for the CDR3 is TGTGCCAGCAGCGTAGGTGGGGGGGCCCCCTACGAGCAGTACTTC. Protein sequence: CASSVGGGAPYEQYF.

This clone showed up just once. The CDR3 here is CASSQGGIDTQYF. CDR3 DNA: TGTGCCAGCAGCCAAGGGGGTATAGATACGCAGTATTTT. The V call is TRBV6-4, the J call TRBJ2-3; D is possibly TRBD1 (6 bases). Germline V CDR1 and CDR2: MRHNA, SNTAGT. V was clipped by 6 bases and J by 5 bases, with 12 bases between them. The CDR3 loop spans 13 amino acids.

The chain carries TRBV19 and TRBJ1-5; possible D gene TRBD1, 5 bases. The CDR3 runs 17 residues. CDR1 is LNHDA, CDR2 SQIVND, per germline (reference sequence). The ends were cut back, 2 bases at V and 6 bases at J, with 20 bases in the middle. The CDR3 loop is CASSITDAGLRGQPQHF. Here the CDR3 DNA reads TGTGCCAGTAGTATAACAGATGCAGGGCTAAGGGGTCAGCCCCAGCATTTT.

The genes are TRBV7-3 and TRBJ2-7, with 8 positions matching TRBD1. J was trimmed by 2 bases and V by 0 bases; bases with no gene match: 3. Looked up from germline, CDR1 is SGHTA and CDR2 is FQGTGA. There are 15 residues in the CDR3. The CDR3 bases are TGTGCCAGCAGCTTAACCCCAGGGGGCACCTACGAGCAGTACTTC. Residues: CASSLTPGGTYEQYF. The full variable domain, completed using reference TRBV7-3 and TRBJ2-7, is GAGVSQTPSNKVTEKGKYVELRCDPISGHTALYWYRQSLGQGPEFLIYFQGTGAADDSGLPNDRFFAVRPEGSVSTLKIQRTERGDSAVYLCASSLTPGGTYEQYFGPGTRLTVT.

This clone was seen a few times. This sequence joins TRBV18 and TRBJ2-2; 7 bases are shared with TRBD1. The CDR3 contains 12 residues. Germline V gene lookup returns CDR1 KGHSH and CDR2 LQKENI. Germline trimming cut 6 bases from V and 7 bases from J; bases unmatched to any gene: 2. CDR3 DNA: TGTGCCAGCTCGCGACAGGGCGGGGAGCTGTTTTTT. Amino acid sequence: CASSRQGGELFF. The complete variable domain, with remaining parts taken from reference TRBV18 and TRBJ2-2, reads NAGVMQNPRHLVRRRGQEARLRCSPMKGHSHVYWYRQLPEEGLKFMVYLQKENIIDESGMPKERFSAEFPKEGPSILRIQQVVRGDSAAYFCASSRQGGELFFGEGSRLTVL.

As to this clone: Its ends do not fully match the called genes, so a read error is possible. The chain carries TRBV5-3 and TRBJ2-5; the match to TRBD2 covers 8 bases. TRBV5-3 counts as an open reading frame of uncertain function. The CDR3 is 19 residues long. The CDR3 reads CARSLATPLGGARCETQYF. In nucleotides, the CDR3 is TGTGCCAGAAGTTTGGCCACGCCCCTCGGGGGGGCCCGGTGTGAGACCCAGTACTTC.

The CDR3 DNA sequence: TGTGCCAGCTCAGGACTAGCGGGGAGCATTACCTACGAGCAGTACTTC. Protein: CASSGLAGSITYEQYF. The chain combines TRBV18 with TRBJ2-7, with TRBD2 matching 12 bases. CDR3 size: 16 residues. Trimming removed 5 bases from V and 2 bases from J; junction bases left unmatched: 7. Germline assignment: CDR1 KGHSH and CDR2 LQKENI.

The chain carries TRBV5-4 and TRBJ1-6; 9 bases align to TRBD1. J was trimmed by 10 bases and V by 4 bases; bases with no gene match: 12. Germline-derived CDR1 and CDR2 are SGHNT and YYREEE (reference sequence). This CDR3 spans 16 amino acids. The CDR3 protein is CASSVGQGLRESPLHF. The CDR3 DNA follows: TGTGCCAGCAGCGTCGGACAGGGGCTTAGGGAATCACCCCTCCACTTT.

The chain combines TRBV7-9 with TRBJ1-5; 7 bases are shared with TRBD1. Germline V gene sequence: CDR1 SEHNR, CDR2 FQNEAQ (reference sequence). Trimming cost V 5 bases and J 3 bases; bases outside gene matches: 7. This CDR3 contains 15 residues. CDR3 DNA: TGTGCCAGCAGCCTCAATCAGGGGGACAATCAGCCCCAGCATTTT. It specifies CASSLNQGDNQPQHF.

For the CDR3, the DNA is TGTGCCAGCAGTTACGAGGGGGCGCATATCTATGGCTACACCTTC. This encodes CASSYEGAHIYGYTF. The J gene is TRBJ1-2, the V gene TRBV6-6; 7 bases line up with TRBD1. The CDR3 is 15 residues long. Germline lookup yields CDR1 MNHNY and CDR2 SVGAGI (reference sequence). V shed 2 bases, J shed 4 bases, and the junction held 7 bases outside the gene matches.

The chain uses TRBV29-1 and TRBJ2-5; 7 bases match TRBD2. Unmatched junction bases numbered 12, after V lost 5 bases and J lost 9 bases. Germline lookup yields CDR1 SQVTM and CDR2 ANQGSEA. The CDR3 loop spans 13 amino acids. CDR3 coding DNA: TGCAGCGTTTCCCGGACTAGTGGGTTGGCCCAGTACTTC. This codes for CSVSRTSGLAQYF. The full variable domain, its missing parts supplied by reference TRBV29-1 and TRBJ2-5, is SAVISQKPSRDICQRGTSLTIQCQVDSQVTMMFWYRQQPGQSLTLIATANQGSEATYESGFVIDKFPISRPNLTFSTLTVSNMSPEDSSIYLCSVSRTSGLAQYFGPGTRLLVL.

This clone appeared a few times. V is TRBV21-1 and J is TRBJ1-2; no DNA check was done on the table's D call, TRBD1. TRBV21-1 is noted as a pseudogene. The CDR3 contains 14 residues. CDR3 sequence reads: CASSKVVQAIGYTF. In DNA form, the CDR3 reads TGTGCCAGCAGCAAAGTCGTACAGGCGATTGGCTACACCTTC.

The J gene is TRBJ2-4, the V gene TRBV9; 11 bases match TRBD1. Germline CDR1 reads SGDLS; CDR2 reads YYNGEE. The CDR3 extends over 17 amino acids. V gave up 2 bases and J gave up 6 bases; unmatched junction bases: 10. The CDR3 region is CASSVDPGQGARNIQYF. The CDR3 DNA is TGTGCCAGCAGCGTGGACCCCGGACAGGGGGCAAGAAACATTCAGTACTTC.

The J gene is TRBJ1-1, the V gene TRBV30; tentatively, D is TRBD1 (5 bases). The CDR3 covers 14 residues. The V end was cut by 2 bases, the J end by 1 base, with 11 bases between. Germline CDR1 is GTSNPN and CDR2 is SVGIG (reference sequence). CDR3: CAWSRGRKNTEAFF. The CDR3 DNA reads as TGTGCCTGGAGTAGGGGCCGGAAGAACACTGAAGCTTTCTTT.

The chain couples TRBV2 to TRBJ1-5; 10 nucleotides align to TRBD1. J gave up 6 bases and V 2 bases, and 7 bases lay outside the gene matches. Germline V gene lookup returns CDR1 SNHLY and CDR2 FYNNEI. CDR3 length: 16 amino acids. CDR3 coding DNA: TGTGCCAGCAGTGAAAGGGTGGGACAGGGGTGTCAGCCCCAGCATTTT. Encoded protein: CASSERVGQGCQPQHF.

The rearrangement links TRBV27 to TRBJ1-2; weak D call: TRBD1 (6 bases). There are 14 residues in the CDR3. Trimming cost V 5 bases and J 8 bases, with 18 bases left between them. Looked up from germline, CDR1 is MNHEY and CDR2 is SMNVEV (reference sequence). The CDR3 loop is CASSPRLQGLGYTF. The CDR3 DNA follows: TGTGCCAGCAGTCCTAGACTCCAGGGGTTGGGCTACACCTTC.